This TCR beta chain was profiled in a study of blood T cells in healthy people across ages. Extraction of total RNA produced a minimum of 5 micrograms from each sample. Notes on the study in general: One million T cells yielded diversity estimates that were considered underestimates. A greater number of naive CD4+ cells and higher diversity distinguished long-lived donors from aged donors.

CDR3 length: 15 residues. The germline V gene encodes CDR1 SGHAT and CDR2 FQNNGV. Note on this clonotype: No antigen is known for it. One end of the junction fails to match germline, which may point to a read error.

Combining a sample-barcoded 5' primer with a J-beta primer mix, a second PCR ran for about 7 to 11 cycles. TCRdb analysed the 5' RACE reads with MiXCR anew, one entry per CDR3 protein. Seen here are about 2 million distinct CDR3 sequences, 49% observed once, and the top ten hold less than 2.5%. The genes are TRBV11-2 and TRBJ2-5; a possible D gene is TRBD1 (5 bases). The J call may be in error: the DNA end matches TRBJ2-4 better. The sample was blood. The clonotype originates from a woman aged 40 to 50 in good health. For the CDR3, the DNA is TGTGCCGGCAGCTTAGGGGCGCTTACCAAAAACATTCAGTACTTC. Translation: CAGSLGALTKNIQYF.